The rows below give T cell receptor beta chains drawn from one sample of a study of T cell clones after liver transplantation. TCRdb's table, derived via immunoSEQ multiplex PCR, lists solely in-frame clones and lacks some. The sample consists of some 75,000 clones, over 70% of them appearing once. Sequencing used CD4+ T cells from blood, obtained before liver transplant. The receptors shown here come from a human donor who received a liver transplant. The CDR3 runs from the conserved cysteine through the conserved F or W. The D gene is left open where the match is weak. Size is omitted from some rows. Given values are once, few, many or a class for expanded clones.

clone_size j_call d_call v_call cdr3_nt cdr3_aa
once TRBJ2-1 TRBD1 TRBV7-9 TGTGCCAGCAGCCTGACAGGGGTGGGTGAGCAGTTCTTC CASSLTGVGEQFF
- TRBJ2-1 - TRBV7-3 TGTGCCAGCAGCCCGGGTTCCCGGGATGAGCAGTTCTTC CASSPGSRDEQFF
- TRBJ1-1 TRBD1 TRBV11-2 TGTGCCAGCAGCTTCGACAGGGCCGACACTGAAGCTTTCTTT CASSFDRADTEAFF
- TRBJ2-2 TRBD2 TRBV11-2 TGTGCCAGCAGTCTTAGCGGGAGGGTCGGCACCGGGGAGCTGTTTTTT CASSLSGRVGTGELFF
- TRBJ2-1 TRBD2 TRBV30 TGTGCCTGGATCGACCGCGGGAGGTCTAATGAGCAGTTCTTC CAWIDRGRSNEQFF
once TRBJ1-1 - TRBV7-2 TGTGCCAGCAGCGTTGGAGTGGGGGGGAACACTGAAGCTTTCTTT CASSVGVGGNTEAFF
- TRBJ1-4 - TRBV9 TGTGCCAGCAGCCTCGAGGGGGGCTTGGATGAAAAACTGTTTTTT CASSLEGGLDEKLFF
- TRBJ1-4 - TRBV21-1 TGTGCCAGGACCGGGGTGTTTTTT CARTGVFF
- TRBJ1-1 - TRBV7-9 TGTGCCAGCAGCCCATTGAGGGAGCCGAACACTGAAGCTTTCTTT CASSPLREPNTEAFF
once TRBJ2-1 TRBD2 TRBV7-2 TGTGCCAGCAGCGAAGGAGGTAGCGGGGGGAATGAGCAGTTCTTC CASSEGGSGGNEQFF
- TRBJ2-7 - TRBV29-1 TGCAGCGTTGGATGGCCGGGAGAGCCCGGCGAGCAGTACTTC CSVGWPGEPGEQYF
- TRBJ2-7 - TRBV19 TGTGCCAGTACGGAGGGGGTCGCCTACGAGCAGTACTTC CASTEGVAYEQYF
few TRBJ2-7 TRBD1 TRBV28 TGTGCCAGCAGTTGGGGACAGGGCTACGAGCAGTACTTC CASSWGQGYEQYF
- TRBJ2-3 - TRBV5-8 TGTGCCAGCAGCTTGGGGACTCTTGAGGGAGATACGCAGTATTTT CASSLGTLEGDTQYF
- TRBJ1-2 TRBD1 TRBV11-2 TGTGCCAGCAGCCTTGGGACAGCTGTCGGCTATGGCTACACCTTC CASSLGTAVGYGYTF
- TRBJ2-3 TRBD2 TRBV4-2 TGTGCCAGCAGCCAAGCCCGGGGGGGCACAGATACGCAGTATTTT CASSQARGGTDTQYF
- TRBJ1-1 - TRBV19 TGTGCCAGTAGTATCGGAGTAGAGGCAGGGGCAAGTGAAGCTTTCTTT CASSIGVEAGASEAFF
few TRBJ2-1 TRBD2 TRBV19 TGTGCCAGTAGTCCTACAGTGGGGACTAGCGAATCGATAGCCTACAATGAGCAGTTCTTC CASSPTVGTSESIAYNEQFF
- TRBJ2-5 - TRBV28 TGTGCCAGCAGTTCGACAATACAGGGTGGGGAGACCCAGTACTTC CASSSTIQGGETQYF
once TRBJ2-4 - TRBV5-1 TGCGCCAGCACTCCAAGAGACAGGCAGAGGGTTCAGTACTTC CASTPRDRQRVQYF
- TRBJ2-3 - TRBV4-3 TGCGCCAGCAGCCAAGACTTAGGGGATACGCAGTATTTT CASSQDLGDTQYF
- TRBJ1-2 - TRBV6-6 TGTGCCAGCAGTTACTCCGGGACACCCGAATCCGGCTACACCTTC CASSYSGTPESGYTF
- TRBJ1-4 TRBD1 TRBV2 TGTGCCAGCAGTGGAGACAGGGCTGAAAAACTGTTTTTT CASSGDRAEKLFF
- TRBJ1-2 TRBD1 TRBV5-1 TGCGCCAGCAGCTTGGGGCAGGGGGCGCCAGGAGGCTACACCTTC CASSLGQGAPGGYTF
- TRBJ2-1 - TRBV28 TGTGCCAGCAGATTGAAGGGTGAGCAGTTCTTC CASRLKGEQFF
- TRBJ2-3 - TRBV12-5 TGTGCTAGTGGTACAACGGGGTCTCCAGATACGCAGTATTTT CASGTTGSPDTQYF
once TRBJ2-7 - TRBV9 TGTGCCAGCAGCGTAGGGGCAGGGGAGTCCTACGAGCAGTACTTC CASSVGAGESYEQYF
once TRBJ2-5 TRBD1 TRBV5-1 TGCGCCAGCAGCTTGGTTGGACAGGGGGCTTCTGGGGAGACCCAGTACTTC CASSLVGQGASGETQYF
- TRBJ2-7 - TRBV10-3 TGTGCCATCAGTGACAGGTCTGGCTCCTACGAGCAGTACTTC CAISDRSGSYEQYF
- TRBJ2-1 - TRBV4-3 TGCGCCAGCAGCCCGGCTAGTAACTCCTACAATGAGCAGTTCTTC CASSPASNSYNEQFF
- TRBJ2-7 TRBD2 TRBV28 TGTGCCAGCAGGGTTAGCGGGGCCTACGAGCAGTACTTC CASRVSGAYEQYF
once TRBJ2-1 - TRBV9 TGTGCCAGCAGCGTAGCCCGCAAGAGCTCCTACAATGAGCAGTTCTTC CASSVARKSSYNEQFF
- TRBJ2-7 - TRBV7-6 TGTGCCAGCAGCCCTATCGGCGACGAGCAGTACTTC CASSPIGDEQYF
few TRBJ1-5 - TRBV28 TGTGCCAGCATTCCGGGAATAAACAGCAATCAGCCCCAGCATTTT CASIPGINSNQPQHF
- TRBJ2-7 - TRBV11-1 TGTGCCAGCAGCTTAACAGGGTACGAGCAGTACTTC CASSLTGYEQYF
once TRBJ1-5 - TRBV11-2 TGTGCCAGCAGCTTAGGGCCGGCCGGTCAGCCCCAGCATTTT CASSLGPAGQPQHF
- TRBJ2-7 TRBD2 TRBV11-2 TGTGCCAGCAGCTCCGCCCACAGACTAGCTAGGGAGTACTTC CASSSAHRLAREYF
- TRBJ2-5 - TRBV6-6 TGTGCCAGCAGTTACCCCAACCGAGGAGAAGAGACCCAGTACTTC CASSYPNRGEETQYF
- TRBJ2-5 - TRBV7-2 TGTGCCAGCAGCCTCTTCGACACTGAGACCCAGTACTTC CASSLFDTETQYF
- TRBJ1-2 - TRBV28 TGTGCCAGCAGTCCCTCTGGGGGATTCGGCTACACCTTC CASSPSGGFGYTF
- TRBJ2-1 - TRBV7-8 TGTGCCAGCAGCCGTCCGGGATTCTCCTACAATGAGCAGTTCTTC CASSRPGFSYNEQFF
- TRBJ2-3 - TRBV18 TGTGCCAGCTCACCAGCAGATACGCAGTATTTT CASSPADTQYF
- TRBJ2-7 - TRBV20-1 TGCAGTGCTAGGCCCTACGAGCAGTACTTC CSARPYEQYF
- TRBJ1-1 - TRBV6-1 TGTGCCAGCGCCAGATTGAACACTGAAGCTTTCTTT CASARLNTEAFF
- TRBJ2-6 - TRBV18 TGTGCCAGCTCACCGTACCGCGAGTCCGGGGCCAACGTCCTGACTTTC CASSPYRESGANVLTF
- TRBJ2-1 TRBD1 TRBV5-1 TGCGCCAGCAGCTTAGGACAGGGGGGCAATGAGCAGTTCTTC CASSLGQGGNEQFF
- TRBJ2-5 TRBD2 TRBV28 TGTGCCAGCAGTACCCCACTGGGACTAGCGTTCCAAGAGACCCAGTACTTC CASSTPLGLAFQETQYF
- TRBJ2-7 - TRBV5-1 TGCGCCAGCAGCTTGGAAGAGGGCAGGGGTAAGCAGTACTTC CASSLEEGRGKQYF
- TRBJ1-1 - TRBV12-5 TGTGCTAGTGGCAGCAGTGGACATACCAACACTGAAGCTTTCTTT CASGSSGHTNTEAFF
- TRBJ1-1 TRBD1 TRBV5-1 TGCGCCAGCAGCTTGGTTTCAGGGGGTGGGCGTAGGGAGCTGGTCTTT CASSLVSGGGRRELVF
- TRBJ2-7 TRBD2 TRBV16 TGTGCCAGCAGCCAAACCAGCGGGAGAGGGGATCACGAGCAGTACTTC CASSQTSGRGDHEQYF
- TRBJ2-1 TRBD2 TRBV7-6 TGTGCCAGCAGCAGAGGGACTAGCGGGCGCTACAATGAGCAGTTCTTC CASSRGTSGRYNEQFF
- TRBJ2-7 TRBD1 TRBV29-1 TGCAGCGTTCGGGACAGGGACCATGGGCAGTACTTC CSVRDRDHGQYF
- TRBJ2-7 - TRBV6-5 TGTGCCAGCAGCCGGACTGGACTATCCTACGAGCAGTACTTC CASSRTGLSYEQYF
- TRBJ1-4 TRBD1 TRBV9 TGTGCCAGCAGCGCCGACAGGGGGCGTGAAAAACTGTTTTTT CASSADRGREKLFF
- TRBJ1-2 TRBD1 TRBV7-9 TGTGCCAGCAGCTTCGGGGGACAGGGTAACGGCTACACCTTC CASSFGGQGNGYTF
- TRBJ1-5 - TRBV10-1 TGCGCCAGCAGTGAAATCGCCAGCAATCAGCCCCAGCATTTT CASSEIASNQPQHF
- TRBJ2-3 - TRBV28 TGTGCCAGCAGTTTAGCCGGGAGTAGGGGAGATACGCAGTATTTT CASSLAGSRGDTQYF
- TRBJ1-5 - TRBV5-1 TGCGCCAGCAGCGTGGCAGGGTATAGCAATCAGCCCCAGCATTTT CASSVAGYSNQPQHF